Described below is a single TCR beta chain sequence and its context. Its antigen is currently not known. Base-call qualities are not available, and no considerably larger clone is one nucleotide away. The source of the sample is a study of cytomegalovirus exposure and HLA in healthy donors (TCRdb year 2017). For context, the study as a whole: According to an earlier analysis of 550 to 750 of the donors, about 190 million T cells yielded over 100 million unique TCR beta sequences and approximately 300 Gb of sequence data. About five DR-DQ haplotypes were treated as single units for association and clustering because of strong linkage in the cohort. Besides the first cohort of approximately 670 subjects, a separate validation cohort made up of 120 different subjects was used. The study aimed to test whether signatures of past pathogen exposure could be identified by cataloging public T cell receptors. To study patterns of TCR occurrence, a later analysis re-analyzed previously published TCR beta repertoires from around 660 donors and added high-resolution HLA genotyping. HLA typing included class I and class II loci at four-digit resolution. To predict cytomegalovirus infection status, the study combined high-throughput TCR immunosequencing, statistical association of individual TCRs with disease status, and machine learning. The later analysis used no new phenotypic data to find candidate immune exposures, relying instead on TCR beta sequences and their occurrence across donors. Donor age, sex, ethnicity and CMV serostatus were compiled together with the repertoire data. Among the roughly 430 genotyped donors, approximately 81% belonged to the genetic ancestry cluster associated with self-reported Caucasian donors. Approximately 300 gigabases of sequencing data and 70 million to 100 million unique TCR sequences made up an early release that covered approximately 620 HLA-typed donors. The number of donors typed differed by locus, with 629-630 for A, B, C, DRB1 and DQB1, 522 for DQA1, approximately 580 for DPA1, and approximately 470 for DPB1. In a later genetic analysis, genome-wide SNP genotypes for 398 of the 666 donors were used, and that subset was treated as a discovery cohort. The T cell repertoires of under 750 subjects were profiled by immunosequencing and related to cytomegalovirus serostatus. An earlier analysis of about 600 of the donors used high-throughput TCR beta sequencing to judge whether each TCR beta V gene segment behaved as functional or pseudogenic. All discovery cohort repertoires had been generated on a single sequencing platform. On average, 235,054 unique TCR beta nucleotide sequences were sequenced per donor among a few hundred genotyped donors of the cohort, with 15% to 20% of those sequences being non-productive. Findings and caveats that apply to the study as a whole: In a later analysis, HLA-associated TCR beta chains showed more clonal expansion and lower generation probabilities than non-associated chains that were equally common. A few of the identified cytomegalovirus-associated TCR beta chains were confirmed in vitro to be specific for cytomegalovirus antigens. According to a later analysis, most CMV-associated TCR beta chains appeared to be HLA-restricted, and the HLA associations seemed to be driven largely by CMV exposure. Linkage disequilibrium might explain the correlated functional status among segregating V segments, but an unknown experimental factor could not be excluded. In a later genetic analysis, fewer N-insertions in productive TCRs were reported among donors in an Asian-associated ancestry cluster than the roughly 670-donor mean. Across donors, most TCR sequences were observed very rarely, whereas some public TCRs were present in many individuals. CMV serostatus was the only immune exposure information available for the cohort. A further reported finding was that TCR beta sequences accurately predicted the HLA-A and HLA-B alleles for most subjects in the first cohort. Sequencing depth was assumed to be roughly uniform across donors in the presence/absence analyses, though that assumption may not hold. Because counts were too low, roughly 17 rarely observed V segments, including chromosome 9 orphons, were left out of the earlier analysis of over 550 of the donors. The classifier was reported to diagnose cytomegalovirus status with high specificity and sensitivity in both the original and validation cohorts. Some IMGT-functional V segments, including TRBV6-2 and TRBV6-3, could not be distinguished by the 87-base-pair reads and were therefore excluded. Because HLA typing was unavailable for some donors at each locus, only the typed subset was used in association tests. The authors suggested that the approach could potentially be extended to other disease states and immunological phenotypes. According to a later analysis, parvovirus B19, influenza, CMV and Epstein-Barr virus appeared linked to several top co-occurrence clusters. At a false discovery rate of 0.05, a later analysis linked around 15,000 TCR beta sequences to specific HLA alleles. In a later genetic analysis, a missense DCLRE1C variant was associated with V-gene and J-gene trimming of TCR beta chains, and the association was replicated in an independent cohort. A cluster of highly shared sequence variants was judged likely to represent a technical artifact of the sequencing pipeline. When HLA alleles, especially DR and DQ, strongly co-occurred, TCR associations were difficult to assign to individual alleles. The cohort was sequenced for TCR beta chains only, and without alpha or paired-chain data the features that could be detected were limited. In a later analysis, TCR association rates were found to vary across HLA loci, with the most associated TCRs seen for DRB1 alleles and the fewest for HLA-C alleles. Broadly in line with IMGT annotations, most TCR beta V segments showed up in productive rearrangements about 90% or about 30% of the time in an earlier analysis of under 700 of the donors. In the study, approximately 150 TCR beta chains were listed as associated with cytomegalovirus.

In total, 630 or so healthy bone marrow donors made up the cohort. Cohort members were all nominally healthy when sampled, although unrecorded immune exposures were likely present. The donor tested CMV seronegative and was one of the 352 seronegative cohort members. A peripheral blood sample was provided by each donor, and peripheral blood mononuclear cells were used for TCR beta sequencing. Genomic DNA was extracted from the blood cell samples with the Qiagen DNeasy Blood Extraction Kit. The germline V gene (reference sequence) gives CDR1 as LNHDA and CDR2 as SQIVND. CDR3 length: 15 amino acids, cysteine to phenylalanine. Of the read, only the CDR3 DNA is kept; its 45 bases are in frame from base 1. The library relied on the immunoSEQ multiplex PCR assay. For the multiplex PCR, a mixture combining 60 forward primers for TCR Vbeta segments and 13 reverse primers for TCR Jbeta segments was used. A multiplex PCR assay on genomic DNA amplified the CDR3 region of rearranged TCR beta genes. The Illumina HiSeq System was used to sequence the amplified TCR beta libraries as 87-base-pair reads. The paper's data handling went like this. A later analysis counted about 80 million unique TCR beta chains across the 666 repertoires, and 9.5 million to 11 million of these chains were shared by at least two donors. To remove PCR and sequencing errors, raw reads were error-corrected and collapsed into unique sequences using a nearest-neighbor algorithm that merged closely related sequences. V, D and J gene segments were assigned by aligning CDR3 sequences to IMGT reference sequences. For a sequence to be retained, a match of at least six nucleotides was required to both a V gene segment and a J gene segment. Rearrangements were called productive when the CDR3 lacked stop codons and stayed in frame with V and J; all others were non-productive. Following IMGT convention, CDR3 was defined as the stretch from the second conserved V-encoded cysteine to the conserved J-encoded phenylalanine. The earlier analysis of a few hundred of the donors excluded any sequence lacking an unambiguous match to a single V gene segment. In an earlier analysis of roughly 600 of the donors, a V segment was called functional when productive rearrangements were above 56.7%, and segregating when the standard deviation between donors exceeded 5%. A statistical classification framework was built to diagnose cytomegalovirus status from the catalog of TCR beta chain sequences. In a later analysis, V and J genes were assigned by comparing TCR nucleotide sequences against IMGT/GENE-DB human TR gene sequences. In a later analysis, CDR3 sequences and most-parsimonious VDJ recombination scenarios were assigned using the TCRdist pipeline. In a later analysis, every TCR beta chain was defined by the combination of its CDR3 amino acid sequence and its V-gene family, and reads without a unique V-gene family were dropped. As a way to deal with suspected cross-contamination and a sequencing artifact, a later analysis dropped 592 nucleotide sequences that were highly shared and had low generation probability. For each public chain, a later analysis derived a clonal expansion index from normalized ranks of inferred template counts within each repertoire. In a later analysis, generation probabilities were computed with a VDJ recombination model fitted to out-of-frame rearrangements, and the resulting probabilities were checked against IGoR. In a later analysis, TCR-TCR, TCR-HLA and TCR-CMV co-occurrence was scored with hypergeometric tests, and a repertoire-size bias correction was applied to TCR pairs. To estimate false discovery rates, a later analysis permuted the HLA or CMV assignments 20 times. In a later analysis, co-occurring TCRs were grouped using DBSCAN, and TCRdist sequence similarity was added for clustering within HLA-allele-positive subsets. Repertoires with fewer than 30,000 or more than 120,000 public chains were left out of co-occurrence clustering, as were a handful of repertoires with anomalous nucleotide sharing. TCRdb stores this immuneACCESS table with in-frame sequences only. Part of the clones is absent; in the studies checked, under half of the shortfall reflects unresolved V genes, and no reason is known for the rest. V and J calls and clone size are as listed in that table; D and trimming were resolved from the DNA. The sample table shows fewer than 200,000 clones, and around three quarters are seen once. More than 5% of the sample is in the top ten clones.

The sequenced sample was PBMCs. The V and J segments used are TRBV19 and TRBJ2-5; the D gene is perhaps TRBD1, from 5 matching bases. TRBJ2-7 explains the end of the DNA better; the J call may be wrong. This sequence originates from a middle-aged man in good health and CMV-seronegative. This receptor has the CDR3 CASRTQGTNSYEQYF. The sequenced DNA: TGTGCCAGTAGAACCCAGGGCACTAACTCCTACGAGCAGTACTTC.